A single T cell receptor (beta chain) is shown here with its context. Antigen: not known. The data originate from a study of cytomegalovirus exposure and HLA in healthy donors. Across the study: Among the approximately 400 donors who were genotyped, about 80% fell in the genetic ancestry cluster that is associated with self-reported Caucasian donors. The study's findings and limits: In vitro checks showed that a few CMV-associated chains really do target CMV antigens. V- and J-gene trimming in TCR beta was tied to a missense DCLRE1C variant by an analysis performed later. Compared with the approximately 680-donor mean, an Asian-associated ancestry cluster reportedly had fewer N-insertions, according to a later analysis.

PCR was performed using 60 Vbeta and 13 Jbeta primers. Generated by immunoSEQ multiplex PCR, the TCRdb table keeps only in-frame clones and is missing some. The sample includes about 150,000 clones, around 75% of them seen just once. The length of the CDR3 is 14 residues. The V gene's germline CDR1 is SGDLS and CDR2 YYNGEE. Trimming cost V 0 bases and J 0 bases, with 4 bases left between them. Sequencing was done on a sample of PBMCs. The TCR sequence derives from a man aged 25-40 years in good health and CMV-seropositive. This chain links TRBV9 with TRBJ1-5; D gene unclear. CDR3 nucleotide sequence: TGTGCCAGCAGCGTAGGCGGTAGCAATCAGCCCCAGCATTTT. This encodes CASSVGGSNQPQHF.